These 25 T cell receptor beta chains were all obtained from the same sample, sequenced in a study of tumor-infiltrating lymphocytes in primary liver carcinoma. Germline DNA was also extracted, and blood RNA derived from unsorted whole blood. A primer matching the constant region was used to make TCR beta cDNA from 500 to 600 ng of total RNA. Three-round nested multiplex PCR performed with slightly modified ARM-PCR produced the TCR beta libraries. Each of the first two PCR rounds ran approximately 10 cycles with TRBV1-TRBV30 forward and C-beta reverse primers. TCRdb reanalysed the multiplex PCR reads using MiXCR and keeps one entry per CDR3 protein. The table records 250,000 to 350,000 distinct CDR3 sequences, approximately 54% of them present only once. Sequencing was done on a sample of peripheral blood. Receptors originate from a woman aged 25 to 39 with primary liver carcinoma and hepatitis B virus infection.

This clonotype was counted only a few times. This chain uses TRBV5-6 with TRBJ2-5; 7 nucleotides line up with TRBD1. There are 14 residues in the CDR3. The germline CDR1 and CDR2 sequences are SGHDT and YYEEEE. Trimming took 0 bases from V and 9 from J; bases not matched to a gene: 8. The CDR3, as DNA: TGTGCCAGCAGCTTGGGACAGGGTTCGTTGTCCCAGTACTTC. Protein product: CASSLGQGSLSQYF. Together with reference TRBV5-6 and TRBJ2-5, the CDR3 gives the full variable domain: DAGVTQSPTHLIKTRGQQVTLRCSPKSGHDTVSWYQQALGQGPQFIFQYYEEEERQRGNFPDRFSGHQFPNYSSELNVNALLLGDSALYLCASSLGQGSLSQYFGPGTRLLVL.

V is TRBV10-2 and J is TRBJ2-3, with D uncertain. The CDR3 is made up of 14 amino acids. The V gene lost 8 bases and the J gene lost 2 bases, with 14 bases spanning the gap. Germline V gene lookup returns CDR1 WSHSY and CDR2 SAAADI. The CDR3 bases are TGCGCCAGCGTGGAGAGACTGCTCACAGATACGCAGTATTTT. As protein: CASVERLLTDTQYF.

The chain carries TRBV4-2 and TRBJ2-1; 11 bases are shared with TRBD2. J lost 5 bases, V lost 9 bases, and 9 bases had no gene match. The germline V gene has CDR1 LGHNA and CDR2 YNFKEQ. This CDR3 is built from 15 residues. CDR3 sequence: CARNQKTSGDNEQFF. CDR3 coding DNA: TGTGCCAGGAACCAAAAGACTAGCGGGGACAATGAGCAGTTCTTC.

For this clonotype: At one end the junction does not follow the germline gene, possibly because of a read error. The V gene is TRBV6-5, the J gene TRBJ2-2, with TRBD1 matching over 8 bases. This CDR3 has 15 amino acids. CDR1 and CDR2 (germline): MNHEY, SVGAGI. CDR3 coding DNA: TGTGCCAGCAGTACCCGACAGGGGAACACCTGGGAGCTGTTTTTT. Protein: CASSTRQGNTWELFF.

About this clonotype: A read error may be the cause here, since a much bigger clone is one base away. The chain combines TRBV29-1 with TRBJ1-1; weak D call: TRBD1 (5 bases). Between the trimmed V and J ends, which lost 8 bases and 0 bases, there was a span of 13 bases. Germline CDR1 reads SQVTM; CDR2 reads ANQGSEA. This CDR3 spans 13 amino acids. CDR3: CSTEEGMNTEAFF. In DNA, the CDR3 is TGCAGCACGGAAGAGGGGATGAACACTGAAGCTTTCTTT.

This chain links TRBV6-2 or TRBV6-3 with TRBJ1-1; TRBD1 agrees at 8 bases. Germline trimming cut 5 bases from V and 3 bases from J; bases unmatched to any gene: 2. Per germline, CDR1 MNHEY and CDR2 SVGEGT. This CDR3 region has 13 residues. CDR3 region: CASSNRGYTEAFF. The CDR3 nucleotides read TGTGCCAGCAGTAACAGGGGGTACACTGAAGCTTTCTTT.

The DNA for the CDR3 is TGTGCCAGCAGCTTAGATTTCACTGAAGCTTTCTTT. It encodes CASSLDFTEAFF. The chain combines TRBV7-9 with TRBJ1-1; unclear D gene. Germline loops: CDR1 SEHNR, CDR2 FQNEAQ (reference sequence). This CDR3 comprises 12 residues. The V end lost 1 base, the J end lost 4 bases, and 4 bases lay between the germline ends. The entire variable domain, with the rest obtained from reference TRBV7-9 and TRBJ1-1, is as follows: DTGVSQNPRHKITKRGQNVTFRCDPISEHNRLYWYRQTLGQGPEFLTYFQNEAQLEKSRLLSDRFSAERPKGSFSTLEIQRTEQGDSAMYLCASSLDFTEAFFGQGTRLTVV.

The table lists this clonotype with many counts. The J gene is TRBJ2-1, the V gene TRBV29-1, with 9 bases identical to TRBD1. The CDR3 is made up of 14 amino acids. V was pared by 7 bases and J by 7 bases, with 11 bases of the junction left unmatched. Germline V gene data show CDR1 as SQVTM and CDR2 as ANQGSEA. In DNA, the CDR3 is TGCAGCGGGATCCGGGGACAGGGTGGGAATGAGCAGTTCTTC. Amino acids: CSGIRGQGGNEQFF.

On this clonotype itself: Lacking the conserved final phenylalanine or tryptophan, this CDR3 likely reflects a read error. This chain joins TRBV12-3 or TRBV12-4 and TRBJ1-2; TRBD1 is a possible D gene (6 bases). The CDR3 is 11 residues long. This chain's CDR3 is CASSLAGDYTL. The CDR3 DNA reads TGTGCCAGCAGTCTAGCAGGGGACTACACCCTC.

This clonotype was found a few times. This chain uses TRBV29-1 with TRBJ2-5, with 8 nucleotides matching TRBD2. After removal of 7 bases from V and 5 bases from J, the junction contained 12 bases not matched to a gene. CDR1 is SQVTM, CDR2 ANQGSEA, per germline. This CDR3 spans 14 amino acids. The CDR3 DNA follows: TGCAGCGCAAGAAGCGGGAGAAGGGGGGAGACCCAGTACTTC. It specifies CSARSGRRGETQYF.

For this clonotype: The junction departs from the called germline gene at one end, perhaps through a read error. The chain combines TRBV6-5 with TRBJ2-7; 9 nucleotides match TRBD1. The length of the CDR3 is 14 residues. Germline values: CDR1 MNHEY, CDR2 SVGAGI. CDR3 DNA: TGTGTCAGCAGCAGACAGGGGGGGGCTCGCGAGCAGTACTTC. Encoded protein: CVSSRQGGAREQYF.

The rearrangement links TRBV6-1 to TRBJ2-1; TRBD1 might be the D (6 bases). Germline CDR1 MNHNS, CDR2 SASEGT. The CDR3 totals 13 residues. Deletions cut 11 bases from V and 6 bases from J, with 17 bases between. The CDR3 loop reads CAGIITGSNEQFF. The CDR3 DNA reads TGTGCCGGCATAATTACAGGGAGCAATGAGCAGTTCTTC.

The rearrangement uses TRBV6-5 and TRBJ1-2; 8 bases fit TRBD1. With 5 bases clipped from V and 2 bases from J, the junction kept 7 bases outside the gene matches. The CDR3 spans 15 residues. Germline-derived CDR1 and CDR2 are MNHEY and SVGAGI. DNA for the CDR3: TGTGCCAGCAGTCGACAGGGGTCAGCGAACTATGGCTACACCTTC. Encoded protein: CASSRQGSANYGYTF.

This rearrangement joins TRBV14 to TRBJ2-1; no clear D. This CDR3 is built from 15 residues. Germline V CDR1 and CDR2: SGHDN, FVKESK. The V and J ends lost 1 base and 2 bases respectively, with 9 bases between them. CDR3: CASSQGSRPYNEQFF. DNA of the CDR3: TGTGCCAGCAGCCAAGGAAGTAGGCCCTACAATGAGCAGTTCTTC. Full variable domain (rest looked up from reference TRBV14 and TRBJ2-1): EAGVTQFPSHSVIEKGQTVTLRCDPISGHDNLYWYRRVMGKEIKFLLHFVKESKQDESGMPNNRFLAERTGGTYSTLKVQPAELEDSGVYFCASSQGSRPYNEQFFGPGTRLTVL.

This clonotype was counted at least ten times. For the CDR3, the DNA is TGTGCCAGCAGCTCCCTGGAGGGACTAGCGGGAGGGGTGGAGCTGTTTTTT. Translation gives CASSSLEGLAGGVELFF. The chain has TRBV11-2 and TRBJ2-2; 16 bases align to TRBD2. The J segment lost 10 bases and the V segment lost 4 bases, leaving 9 bases of the junction unmatched. The CDR3 totals 17 residues. Germline CDR1 is SGHAT and CDR2 is FQNNGV. The full variable domain, rest sourced from reference TRBV11-2 and TRBJ2-2, is EAGVAQSPRYKIIEKRQSVAFWCNPISGHATLYWYQQILGQGPKLLIQFQNNGVVDDSQLPKDRFSAERLKGVDSTLKIQPAKLEDSAVYLCASSSLEGLAGGVELFFGEGSRLTVL.

J is TRBJ2-3 and V is TRBV11-2; TRBD2 is a possible D gene (6 bases). Trimming shortened V by 5 bases and J by 8 bases, and 17 bases separated the two germline ends. The germline V gene has CDR1 SGHAT and CDR2 FQNNGV. The CDR3 consists of 14 residues. The CDR3: CASSRLTGVVTQYF. DNA of the CDR3: TGTGCCAGCAGCCGACTAACGGGAGTGGTTACGCAGTATTTT.

This clonotype was detected only a few times. The rearrangement links TRBV6-1 to TRBJ1-5; D is possibly TRBD1 (5 bases). The germline CDR1 and CDR2 sequences are MNHNS and SASEGT. V was clipped by 0 bases and J by 11 bases, with 14 bases between them. This CDR3 has 14 residues. CDR3 residues: CASSEALQGLAQHF. The CDR3 nucleotides read TGTGCCAGCAGTGAAGCGCTTCAGGGATTGGCCCAGCATTTT.

For this clonotype: A read error is possible here, since a much larger clone lies one base away. The V and J genes are TRBV12-3 or TRBV12-4 and TRBJ2-3; possibly TRBD1 for D (5 bases). V lost 3 bases and J lost 2, with 15 bases in between. There are 16 residues in the CDR3. The CDR3 loop is CASSFPGHPNTDTQYF. CDR3 DNA: TGTGCCAGCAGTTTCCCTGGACACCCTAACACAGATACGCAGTATTTT.

There are many counts of this clonotype. The chain combines TRBV28 with TRBJ2-5; TRBD2 matches at 7 bases. The CDR3 totals 15 residues. V gave up 6 bases and J gave up 3 bases; unmatched junction bases: 10. CDR1 and CDR2 (germline): MDHEN, SYDVKM. CDR3 in amino acids: CASRDLQGGKETQYF. The CDR3 DNA sequence: TGTGCCAGCAGGGATTTGCAGGGAGGGAAAGAGACCCAGTACTTC.

Note on this clonotype: The junction departs from germline at one end; a sequencing error may be responsible. The gene calls are TRBV11-3 and TRBJ1-1, with D hard to call. This CDR3 has 11 amino acids. Per the germline V gene, CDR1 is SGHNT and CDR2 is YENEEA. The DNA of the CDR3 is TGTGCCAGCAGTGAATCCACTGAAGCTCTCTTT. Its translation is CASSESTEALF.

The V gene is TRBV12-5, the J gene TRBJ1-3, with a weak D call TRBD1 (5 bases). Germline V CDR1 and CDR2: LGHNT, FRNRAP. V was cut by 7 bases and J by 8 bases, with 15 bases left in between. The CDR3 extends over 13 amino acids. In DNA form, the CDR3 reads TGTGCTAGTGCTAAGGGGACGGGAGACACCATATATTTT. Protein product: CASAKGTGDTIYF.

Remarks on this clonotype: A much more abundant neighbour one base away suggests this may be a read error. The J gene is TRBJ1-2, the V gene TRBV6-5; weak D call: TRBD1 (6 bases). This CDR3 comprises 16 residues. In germline, CDR1 is MNHEY, CDR2 SVGAGI. CDR3: CACSYFGTGAGYGYTF. In DNA form, the CDR3 reads TGTGCCTGCAGTTACTTCGGGACGGGGGCTGGCTATGGCTACACCTTC.

Of note for this clonotype: A read error may produce the germline difference seen at one junction end. The chain couples TRBV7-9 to TRBJ1-2; D not certain. The CDR3 length is 13 residues. In germline, CDR1 is SEHNR, CDR2 FQNEAQ (reference sequence). In DNA, the CDR3 is TGTGCCAACAGCTCGGTCGCGGGCTATGGCTACACCTTC. As protein: CANSSVAGYGYTF. The full variable domain, its missing parts supplied by reference TRBV7-9 and TRBJ1-2, is DTGVSQNPRHKITKRGQNVTFRCDPISEHNRLYWYRQTLGQGPEFLTYFQNEAQLEKSRLLSDRFSAERPKGSFSTLEIQRTEQGDSAMYLCANSSVAGYGYTFGSGTRLTVV.

This chain uses TRBV5-1 with TRBJ2-3; D unclear. The CDR3 runs to 13 residues. From germline, CDR1 is SGHRS and CDR2 YFSETQ. V dropped 4 bases and J dropped 5 bases, with 11 bases sitting between them. CDR3 sequence: CASSTGFRDTQYF. As DNA, the CDR3 is TGCGCCAGCAGCACCGGATTCAGAGATACGCAGTATTTT.

Details on this clonotype: Relative to the germline gene, one junction end is altered; a read error may explain this. The V gene is TRBV7-9, the J gene TRBJ2-6; D gene ambiguous. Germline lookup yields CDR1 SEHNR and CDR2 FQNEAQ (reference sequence). The CDR3 length is 15 residues. Written as DNA, the CDR3 is TGTGCCAGCAGCCCTGTCTTCTCTGGGACCAACGTCCTGACTTTC. It specifies CASSPVFSGTNVLTF.